Reported below is one T cell receptor (beta chain). This entry is derived from a study of blood T cell repertoires in COVID-19. As for the study in general: Spain, Italy and the United States supplied samples that represented acute and convalescent COVID-19. T cells, B-cell-depleted T cells, or PBMCs provided the cDNA or gDNA that served as material.

The V gene's germline CDR1 is GTSNPN and CDR2 SVGIG (reference sequence). With 0 bases removed from V and 8 bases from J, the gap between germline ends came to 11 bases. CDR3 length: 14 residues. Per the authors' pipeline: Amplification of reference gene primers was used by the study to estimate nucleated cell counts. This table comes from immunoSEQ multiplex PCR, and its TCRdb copy is limited to in-frame clones, with some not included. That table is the source of V, J and clone size, and D and trimming were worked out from the DNA. The table includes around 83,000 clones, roughly 89% detected once. This clonotype was sampled from a man aged 50 to 59 with active or convalescent COVID-19. The material sequenced was peripheral blood. The chain combines TRBV30 with TRBJ1-6; D remains ambiguous. CDR3 in DNA: TGTGCCTGGAGTGTACGAGGGAGTGATTCACCCCTCCACTTT. Protein sequence: CAWSVRGSDSPLHF.